This T cell receptor (beta chain) stems from a study of CD8 T cells in Susac syndrome. CD8+ and CD4+ T cells from blood underwent TCR beta sequencing. Treatment-naive patients with stable or active relapsing-remitting disease were the multiple sclerosis controls. The authors negatively isolated CD8+ and CD4+ T cells and FACS-enriched TEMRA cells. CDR1 is MNHEY and CDR2 is SMNVEV in the germline V gene (reference sequence). This CDR3 has 14 amino acids. The V and J ends lost 5 bases and 9 bases respectively, with 14 bases between them. With random hexamers, reverse transcription was performed on roughly 0.45 to 1 ug of RNA. Amplification of TCR beta CDR3 across 54 Vbeta and 13 Jbeta was performed with immunoSEQ multiplex PCR. TCRdb reanalysed the immunoSEQ multiplex PCR reads using MiXCR and keeps one entry per CDR3 protein. The sample holds more than 70,000 distinct CDR3 sequences, roughly 91% seen once.

The sample taken for sequencing was CD8+ T cells from PBMCs. The gene calls are TRBV27 and TRBJ1-6, with D possibly TRBD1 on 6 matching bases. The receptor's source is a human donor with multiple sclerosis. The CDR3 sequence is CASSPTGLSSPLHF. Written as DNA, the CDR3 is TGTGCCAGCAGTCCAACAGGGCTTAGTTCACCCCTCCACTTT.